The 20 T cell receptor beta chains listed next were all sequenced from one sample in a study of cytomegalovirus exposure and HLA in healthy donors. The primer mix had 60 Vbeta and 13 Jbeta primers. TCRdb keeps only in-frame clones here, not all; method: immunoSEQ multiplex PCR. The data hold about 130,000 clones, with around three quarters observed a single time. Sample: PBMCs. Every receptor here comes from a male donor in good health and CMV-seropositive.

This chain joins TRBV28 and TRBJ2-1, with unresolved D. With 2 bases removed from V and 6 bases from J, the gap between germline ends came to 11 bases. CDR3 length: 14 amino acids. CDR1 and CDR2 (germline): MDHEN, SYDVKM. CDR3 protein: CASSLPRVLNEQFF. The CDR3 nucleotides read TGTGCCAGCAGTTTACCCCGGGTCCTCAATGAGCAGTTCTTC. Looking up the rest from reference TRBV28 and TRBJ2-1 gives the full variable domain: DVKVTQSSRYLVKRTGEKVFLECVQDMDHENMFWYRQDPGLGLRLIYFSYDVKMKEKGDIPEGYSVSREKKERFSLILESASTNQTSMYLCASSLPRVLNEQFFGPGTRLTVL.

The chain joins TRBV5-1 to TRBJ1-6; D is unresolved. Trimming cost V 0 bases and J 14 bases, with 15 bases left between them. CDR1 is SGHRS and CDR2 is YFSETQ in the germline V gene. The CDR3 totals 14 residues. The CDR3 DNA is TGCGCCAGCAGCTTGGGACGGAGTGAAACGACCCTCCACTTT. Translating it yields CASSLGRSETTLHF.

CDR3 bases: TGCGCCAGCAGCGTCGGACAGAACACTGAAGCTTTCTTT. Translated, it gives CASSVGQNTEAFF. The chain joins TRBV5-1 to TRBJ1-1; perhaps TRBD1 as D (5 bases). V lost 4 bases and J lost 1, with 8 bases in between. CDR3 length: 13 amino acids. From germline, CDR1 is SGHRS and CDR2 YFSETQ. Full variable domain (rest looked up from reference TRBV5-1 and TRBJ1-1): KAGVTQTPRYLIKTRGQQVTLSCSPISGHRSVSWYQQTPGQGLQFLFEYFSETQRNKGNFPGRFSGRQFSNSRSEMNVSTLELGDSALYLCASSVGQNTEAFFGQGTRLTVV.

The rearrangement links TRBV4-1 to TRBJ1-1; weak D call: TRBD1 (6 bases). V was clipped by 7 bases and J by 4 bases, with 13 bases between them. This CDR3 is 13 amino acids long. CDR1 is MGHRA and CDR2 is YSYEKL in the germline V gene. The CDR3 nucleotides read TGCGCCAGCACTAAACCGGACAGCACTGAAGCTTTCTTT. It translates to CASTKPDSTEAFF.

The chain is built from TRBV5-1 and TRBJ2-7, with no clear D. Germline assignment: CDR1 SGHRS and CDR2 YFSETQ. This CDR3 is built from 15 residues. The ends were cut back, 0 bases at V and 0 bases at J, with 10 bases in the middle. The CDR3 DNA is TGCGCCAGCAGCTTGGCCCCATCGAGCTCCTACGAGCAGTACTTC. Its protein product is CASSLAPSSSYEQYF.

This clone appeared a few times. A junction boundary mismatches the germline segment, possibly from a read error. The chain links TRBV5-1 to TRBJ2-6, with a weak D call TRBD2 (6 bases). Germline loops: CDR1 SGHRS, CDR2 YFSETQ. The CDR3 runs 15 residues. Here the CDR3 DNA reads TGCGCCAGCAGCTTGGCCCAGGGACTGGTTAACGGCCTGACTTTC. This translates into CASSLAQGLVNGLTF.

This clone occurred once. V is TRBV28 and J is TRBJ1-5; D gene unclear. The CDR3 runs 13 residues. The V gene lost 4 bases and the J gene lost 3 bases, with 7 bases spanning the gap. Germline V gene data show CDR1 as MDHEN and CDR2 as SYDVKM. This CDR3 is CASSYRVNQPQHF. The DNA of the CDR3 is TGTGCCAGCAGTTATCGGGTCAATCAGCCCCAGCATTTT. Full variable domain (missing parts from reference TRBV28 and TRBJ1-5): DVKVTQSSRYLVKRTGEKVFLECVQDMDHENMFWYRQDPGLGLRLIYFSYDVKMKEKGDIPEGYSVSREKKERFSLILESASTNQTSMYLCASSYRVNQPQHFGDGTRLSIL.

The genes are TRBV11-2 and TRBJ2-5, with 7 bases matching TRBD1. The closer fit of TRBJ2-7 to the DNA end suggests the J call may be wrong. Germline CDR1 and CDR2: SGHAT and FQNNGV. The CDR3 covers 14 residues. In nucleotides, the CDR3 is TGTGCCAGCAGCTTGGCCGGGACAGAATACGAGCAGTACTTC. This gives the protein CASSLAGTEYEQYF.

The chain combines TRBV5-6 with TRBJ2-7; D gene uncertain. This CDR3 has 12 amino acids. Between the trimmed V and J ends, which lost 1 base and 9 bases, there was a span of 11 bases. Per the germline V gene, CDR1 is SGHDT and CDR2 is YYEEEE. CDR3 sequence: CASSLWSRAQYF. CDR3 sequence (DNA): TGTGCCAGCAGCTTGTGGAGTCGCGCGCAGTACTTC.

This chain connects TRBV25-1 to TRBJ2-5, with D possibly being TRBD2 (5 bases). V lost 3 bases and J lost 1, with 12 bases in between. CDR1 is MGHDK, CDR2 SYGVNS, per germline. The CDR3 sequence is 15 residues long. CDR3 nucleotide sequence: TGTGCCAGCAGTGACCCGAGGGCGATCCAAGAGACCCAGTACTTC. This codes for CASSDPRAIQETQYF. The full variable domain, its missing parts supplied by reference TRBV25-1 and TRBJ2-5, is EADIYQTPRYLVIGTGKKITLECSQTMGHDKMYWYQQDPGMELHLIHYSYGVNSTEKGDLSSESTVSRIRTEHFPLTLESARPSHTSQYLCASSDPRAIQETQYFGPGTRLLVL.

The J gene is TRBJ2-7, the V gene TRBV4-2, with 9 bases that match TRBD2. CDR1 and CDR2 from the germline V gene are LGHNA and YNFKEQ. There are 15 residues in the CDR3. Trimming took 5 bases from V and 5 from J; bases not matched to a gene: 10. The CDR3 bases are TGTGCCAGCAGCACCCGGCAACCTAGCGGGGACGAGCAGTACTTC. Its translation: CASSTRQPSGDEQYF.

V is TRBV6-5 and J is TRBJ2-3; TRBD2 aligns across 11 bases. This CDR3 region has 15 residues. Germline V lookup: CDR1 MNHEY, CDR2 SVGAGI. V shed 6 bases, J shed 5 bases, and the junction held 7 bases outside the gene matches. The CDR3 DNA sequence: TGTGCCAGCAGGTGGGCCGGGACTAGCGGAGATACGCAGTATTTT. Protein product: CASRWAGTSGDTQYF.

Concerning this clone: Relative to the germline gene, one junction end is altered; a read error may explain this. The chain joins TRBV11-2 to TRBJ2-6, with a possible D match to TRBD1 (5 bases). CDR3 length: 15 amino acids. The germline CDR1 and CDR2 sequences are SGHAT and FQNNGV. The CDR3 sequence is CASSLSRAGANGLTF. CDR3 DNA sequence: TGTGCCAGCAGCTTGTCCAGGGCTGGGGCCAACGGCCTGACTTTC.

In nucleotides, the CDR3 is TGTGCCAGCAGCTTGGGATCCGGGATACAAGAGACCCAGTACTTC. Translation gives CASSLGSGIQETQYF. The gene calls are TRBV5-5 and TRBJ2-5, with TRBD2 as a possible D gene (5 bases). The CDR3 consists of 15 residues. V was trimmed by 0 bases and J by 2 bases, leaving 11 bases between them. Germline V gives CDR1 SGHKS, CDR2 YYEKEE (reference sequence).

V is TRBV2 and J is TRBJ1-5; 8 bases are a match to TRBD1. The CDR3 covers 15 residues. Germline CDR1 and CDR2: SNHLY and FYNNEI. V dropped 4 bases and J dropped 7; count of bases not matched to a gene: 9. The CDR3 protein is CASSAETGVGQPQHF. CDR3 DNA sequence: TGTGCCAGCAGTGCCGAGACAGGGGTTGGGCAGCCCCAGCATTTT. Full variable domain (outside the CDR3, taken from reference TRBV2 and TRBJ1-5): EPEVTQTPSHQVTQMGQEVILRCVPISNHLYFYWYRQILGQKVEFLVSFYNNEISEKSEIFDDQFSVERPDGSNFTLKIRSTKLEDSAMYFCASSAETGVGQPQHFGDGTRLSIL.

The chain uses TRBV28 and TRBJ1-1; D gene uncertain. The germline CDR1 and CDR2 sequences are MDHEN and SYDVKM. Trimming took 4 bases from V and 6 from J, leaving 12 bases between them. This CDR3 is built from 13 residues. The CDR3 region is CASSSRWGAEAFF. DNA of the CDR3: TGTGCCAGCAGTTCAAGGTGGGGAGCTGAAGCTTTCTTT.

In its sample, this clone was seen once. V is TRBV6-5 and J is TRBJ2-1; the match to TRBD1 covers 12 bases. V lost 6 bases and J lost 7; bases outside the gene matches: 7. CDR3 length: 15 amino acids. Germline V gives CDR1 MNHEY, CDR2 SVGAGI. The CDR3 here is CASRTGQGARNEQFF. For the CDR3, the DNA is TGTGCCAGCAGGACGGGACAGGGGGCGCGGAATGAGCAGTTCTTC.

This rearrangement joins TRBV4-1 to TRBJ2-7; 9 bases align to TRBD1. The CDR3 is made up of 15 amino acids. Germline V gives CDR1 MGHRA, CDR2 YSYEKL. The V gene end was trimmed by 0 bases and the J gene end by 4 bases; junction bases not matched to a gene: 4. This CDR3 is CASSQDPGQGYEQYF. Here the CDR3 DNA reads TGCGCCAGCAGCCAAGATCCAGGACAGGGGTACGAGCAGTACTTC.

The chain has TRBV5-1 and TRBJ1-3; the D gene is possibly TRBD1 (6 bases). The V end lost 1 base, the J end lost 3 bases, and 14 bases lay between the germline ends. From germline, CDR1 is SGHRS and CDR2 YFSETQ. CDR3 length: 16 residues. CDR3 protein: CASSLLPTGFGNTIYF. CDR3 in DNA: TGCGCCAGCAGCTTGTTGCCCACAGGGTTTGGAAACACCATATATTTT.

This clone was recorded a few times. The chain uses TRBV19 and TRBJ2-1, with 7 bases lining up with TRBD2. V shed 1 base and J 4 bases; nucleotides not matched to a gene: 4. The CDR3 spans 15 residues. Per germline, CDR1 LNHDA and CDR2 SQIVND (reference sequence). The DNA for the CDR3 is TGTGCCAGTAGTATAGGTCCGGGACTATACAATGAGCAGTTCTTC. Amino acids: CASSIGPGLYNEQFF.